The clone carrying this TCR beta chain was found once. Assay: immunoSEQ multiplex PCR; the TCRdb copy retains only in-frame clones and omits some. The table has over 95,000 clones, approximately 90% seen once. These data are taken from a study of T cells after somatic rescue of genetic block. Trimming shortened V by 0 bases and J by 6 bases, and 13 bases separated the two germline ends. Germline-derived CDR1 and CDR2 are SGHTA and FQGNSA. This CDR3 is built from 15 residues. The V call is TRBV7-2, the J call TRBJ2-3; D is unclear. The TCR sequence derives from a young woman. Sequencing input: peripheral blood mononuclear cells (PBMCs). CDR3 coding DNA: TGTGCCAGCAGCTTAGCTCTTTCAGGCTTGGATACGCAGTATTTT. This encodes CASSLALSGLDTQYF.